This T cell receptor beta chain was identified in a study of identical twins. Study-level results: There were fewer insertions in abundant cord blood beta clonotypes, but memory repertoires showed no such pattern. Weaker excess twin sharing was observed in beta out-of-frame sequences.

Unique molecular identifiers were in the cDNA, with template-switch universal primer binding. TCRdb analysed the 5' RACE reads with MiXCR anew, one entry per CDR3 protein. This sample has some 1,600,000 distinct CDR3 sequences, with roughly a third found just once. Turning to this clonotype: Its specificity is unknown.

Germline CDR1 reads MNHEY; CDR2 reads SMNVEV (reference sequence). This CDR3 has 14 residues. The trim removed 0 bases at V and 4 bases at J, leaving 0 bases unmatched. This chain connects TRBV27 to TRBJ2-1; 7 bases agree with TRBD1. Specimen: cord blood. This TCR was recovered from a newborn girl in good health. CDR3 loop: CASSLSQGYNEQFF. CDR3 in DNA: TGTGCCAGCAGTTTATCACAGGGGTACAATGAGCAGTTCTTC.